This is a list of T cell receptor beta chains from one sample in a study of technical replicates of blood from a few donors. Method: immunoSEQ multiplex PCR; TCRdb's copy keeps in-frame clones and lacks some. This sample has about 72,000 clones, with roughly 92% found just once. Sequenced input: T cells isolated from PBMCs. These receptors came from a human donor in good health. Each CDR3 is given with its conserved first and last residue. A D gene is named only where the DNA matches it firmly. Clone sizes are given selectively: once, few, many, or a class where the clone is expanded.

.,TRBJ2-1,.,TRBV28,CASSLRQGGYNEQFF,TGTGCCAGCAGTTTACGGCAGGGGGGATACAATGAGCAGTTCTTC
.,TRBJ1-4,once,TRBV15,CATFRSGVYNEKLFF,TGTGCCACTTTTAGATCGGGAGTATATAATGAAAAACTGTTTTTT
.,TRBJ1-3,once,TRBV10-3,CAAGGYSGNTIYF,TGTGCCGCGGGGGGATACTCTGGAAACACCATATATTTT
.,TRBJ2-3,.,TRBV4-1,CASTSSGERRTDTQYF,TGCGCCAGCACCTCGAGTGGGGAGAGACGCACAGATACGCAGTATTTT
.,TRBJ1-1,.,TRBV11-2,CASSFGGGNTEAFF,TGTGCCAGCAGCTTTGGGGGAGGGAACACTGAAGCTTTCTTT
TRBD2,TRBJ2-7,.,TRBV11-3,CASSPGLAGGREQYF,TGTGCCAGCAGCCCAGGACTAGCGGGGGGTAGAGAGCAGTACTTC
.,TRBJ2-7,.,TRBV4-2,CASSQATGTAYEQYF,TGTGCCAGCAGCCAAGCGACAGGGACTGCCTACGAGCAGTACTTC
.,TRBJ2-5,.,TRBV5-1,CASSLGGGGISGETQYF,TGCGCCAGCAGCTTGGGAGGCGGCGGGATATCTGGAGAGACCCAGTACTTC
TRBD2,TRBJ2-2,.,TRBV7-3,CASSASGLPTGELFF,TGTGCCAGCAGCGCTAGCGGACTACCGACCGGGGAGCTGTTTTTT
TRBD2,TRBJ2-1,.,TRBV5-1,CASRPSGSNSYNEQFF,TGCGCCAGCCGACCTAGCGGGAGCAACTCCTACAATGAGCAGTTCTTC
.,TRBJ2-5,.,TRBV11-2,CASSSTGGWGQETQYF,TGTGCCAGCAGCTCTACGGGCGGGTGGGGCCAAGAGACCCAGTACTTC
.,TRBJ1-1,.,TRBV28,CASSLGGFGVMNTEAFF,TGTGCCAGCAGTTTGGGGGGATTTGGGGTTATGAACACTGAAGCTTTCTTT
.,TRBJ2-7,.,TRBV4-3,CASSRQMGSYEQYF,TGCGCCAGCAGCAGACAGATGGGGTCCTACGAGCAGTACTTC
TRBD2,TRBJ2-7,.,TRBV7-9,CASSNRGGAYEQYF,TGTGCCAGCAGTAATCGGGGGGGGGCCTACGAGCAGTACTTC
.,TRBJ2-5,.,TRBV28,CASFSGGSGVLETQYF,TGTGCCAGCTTCTCTGGGGGATCAGGGGTTTTAGAGACCCAGTACTTC
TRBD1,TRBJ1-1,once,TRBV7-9,CASSLGTGNTEAFF,TGTGCCAGCTCCCTCGGGACAGGGAACACTGAAGCTTTCTTT
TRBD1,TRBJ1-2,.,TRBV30,CACFFGTGLVPGYTF,TGTGCCTGCTTCTTTGGGACAGGGCTAGTTCCTGGGTACACCTTC
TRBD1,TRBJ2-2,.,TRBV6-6,CASSRTGGNGELFF,TGTGCCAGCAGTCGGACAGGGGGCAACGGGGAGCTGTTTTTT
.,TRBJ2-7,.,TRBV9,CASSVGLGRDEQYF,TGTGCCAGCAGCGTAGGGCTCGGCCGGGACGAGCAGTACTTC
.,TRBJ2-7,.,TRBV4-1,CASSQDFRYEQYF,TGCGCCAGCAGCCAAGATTTCAGATACGAGCAGTACTTC
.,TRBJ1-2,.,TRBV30,CAWLVGYGYTF,TGTGCCTGGCTAGTCGGGTATGGCTACACCTTC
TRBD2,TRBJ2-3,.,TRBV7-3,CASSFAGLETDTQYF,TGTGCCAGCAGCTTTGCGGGACTAGAGACAGATACGCAGTATTTT
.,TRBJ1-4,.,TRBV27,CASSLSGPNEKLFF,TGTGCCAGCAGTTTGTCGGGTCCGAACGAAAAACTGTTTTTT
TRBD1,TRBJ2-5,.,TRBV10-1,CASSGQTGDETQYF,TGCGCCAGCTCCGGCCAGACAGGGGACGAGACCCAGTACTTC